Sequencing of this TCR beta chain was carried out in a study of Graves' ophthalmopathy and Graves' hyperthyroidism. General observations from the study: Detection in blood was also observed for most expanded thyroid clonotypes above 0.001 frequency. Cross-validated, the 13-signature model showed 87.88%/81.08% sensitivity/specificity, and 80%/75% in the test set.

Hyperthyroidism was classified as stable if no ophthalmopathy occurred within 18 months of follow-up. Other autoimmune diseases, uncontrolled infections, pregnancy or lactation excluded patients from enrollment. V lost 1 base and J 4 bases, leaving 11 bases between the germline ends. The CDR3 length is 13 residues. CDR1 is DFQATT, CDR2 SNEGSKA, per germline (reference sequence). This clonotype showed up many times. Its antigen is not known. RNA transcripts provided the template for amplifying TCR beta CDR3 regions. HTBI primers were employed in first-round RT-PCR, then a second-round multiplex PCR followed. TCRdb re-derived calls from the multiplex PCR reads in MiXCR, one entry per CDR3 protein. The table lists 400,000 to 500,000 distinct CDR3 sequences, around 21% of them singletons.

The V and J genes are TRBV20-1 and TRBJ2-7; the D is unclear. The origin of this receptor is a woman under 30 with stable Graves' hyperthyroidism. The source material was peripheral blood. This CDR3 is CSARGFGAYEQYF. Written as DNA, the CDR3 is TGCAGTGCTAGAGGTTTCGGAGCTTACGAGCAGTACTTC.